The 9 T cell receptor beta chains reported below all come from one sample, sequenced in a study of human T cells and chemical hapten exposure. TCRdb processed the RACE reads anew with MiXCR; each CDR3 protein has one entry. The sample holds roughly 380,000 distinct CDR3 sequences, approximately 5.1% seen once. Regarding time point: pre-sensitization, week 0. Treatment of the sample: therapeutic diphenylcyclopropenone sensitization with weekly scalp DPC. This specimen consisted of whole blood, obtained in connection with sensitization to the hapten diphenylcyclopropenone (DPC). These receptors all stem from a woman in her fifties or sixties with alopecia areata. Some clones in this sample may be carry-over from other donors' samples.

The sample holds a few counts of this clonotype. This chain uses TRBV11-2 with TRBJ1-1; a possible D gene is TRBD1 (5 bases). CDR3 length: 14 amino acids. Germline V gene sequence: CDR1 SGHAT, CDR2 FQNNGV. V was shortened by 4 bases and J by 0 bases, with 9 bases between the two germline ends. CDR3 protein: CASSSTVMNTEAFF. The CDR3 DNA reads as TGTGCCAGCAGCTCGACAGTTATGAACACTGAAGCTTTCTTT.

This clonotype was recorded at least ten times. V usage is TRBV9 and J usage is TRBJ1-2; a weak D match, TRBD1 (5 bases). Germline values: CDR1 SGDLS, CDR2 YYNGEE. V was shortened by 0 bases and J by 5 bases, with 14 bases between the two germline ends. The CDR3 has 15 amino acids. This CDR3 reads CASSVADSPGYGYTF. The CDR3 region has the DNA TGTGCCAGCAGCGTAGCTGACAGTCCTGGGTATGGCTACACCTTC.

V usage is TRBV21-1 and J usage is TRBJ2-3; TRBD1, as called in the table, went unchecked against the DNA. TRBV21-1 is annotated as a pseudogene. The CDR3 has 16 amino acids. The chain's CDR3 is CASPLTRDRGTDTQYF. CDR3 DNA: TGTGCCAGCCCACTTACCCGGGACAGGGGCACAGATACGCAGTATTTT.

This clonotype was recorded a few times. This rearrangement joins TRBV29-1 to TRBJ2-3, with D unclear. Germline loops: CDR1 SQVTM, CDR2 ANQGSEA. Trimming removed 6 bases from V and 2 bases from J, with 6 bases in between. The CDR3 is 11 residues long. The CDR3 nucleotides are TGCAGCGTCGGCAACACAGATACGCAGTATTTT. Translated: CSVGNTDTQYF.

This clonotype came up many times. The chain couples TRBV20-1 to TRBJ2-2; 7 positions agree with TRBD2. The length of the CDR3 is 13 residues. J lost 5 bases, V lost 6 bases, and 6 bases had no gene match. Germline V gives CDR1 DFQATT, CDR2 SNEGSKA (reference sequence). For the CDR3, the DNA is TGCAGTGCCCCACGAGCGGGGACCGGGGAGCTGTTTTTT. Translating gives CSAPRAGTGELFF.

This clonotype was counted at least ten times. This chain links TRBV29-1 with TRBJ2-3, with a weak D call TRBD2 (5 bases). Trimming shortened V by 1 base and J by 4 bases, and 15 bases separated the two germline ends. This CDR3 has 15 amino acids. CDR1 is SQVTM and CDR2 is ANQGSEA in the germline V gene. The CDR3 DNA sequence: TGCAGCGTTGAAGGACCGCTAGGGAGTCCAGATACGCAGTATTTT. Its translation is CSVEGPLGSPDTQYF.

This clonotype was observed a handful of times. This chain connects TRBV27 to TRBJ2-7; D remains unclear. Per germline, CDR1 MNHEY and CDR2 SMNVEV (reference sequence). V shed 3 bases and J shed 0 bases, with 9 bases lying between them. This CDR3 has 14 amino acids. The CDR3 reads CASSFTSSSYEQYF. The CDR3 DNA follows: TGTGCCAGCAGTTTTACTTCGAGCTCCTACGAGCAGTACTTC.

This clonotype was detected many times. The J gene is TRBJ2-2, the V gene TRBV28; tentative D call: TRBD1 (5 bases). From germline, CDR1 is MDHEN and CDR2 SYDVKM. The CDR3 is 13 residues long. V dropped 3 bases and J dropped 6 bases, with 8 bases sitting between them. CDR3 coding DNA: TGTGCCAGCAGTTTCCGCAGGGCCGGGGAGCTGTTTTTT. It specifies CASSFRRAGELFF.

This clonotype occurred a few times. The V gene is TRBV7-8, the J gene TRBJ2-3; 10 nucleotides match TRBD2. Trimming removed 5 bases from V and 5 bases from J; junction bases left unmatched: 10. The CDR3 runs to 16 residues. The germline V gene encodes CDR1 SGHVS and CDR2 FQNEAQ. This CDR3 reads CASSAFLAGVGDTQYF. CDR3 DNA: TGTGCCAGCAGCGCCTTCCTAGCGGGAGTCGGAGATACGCAGTATTTT.